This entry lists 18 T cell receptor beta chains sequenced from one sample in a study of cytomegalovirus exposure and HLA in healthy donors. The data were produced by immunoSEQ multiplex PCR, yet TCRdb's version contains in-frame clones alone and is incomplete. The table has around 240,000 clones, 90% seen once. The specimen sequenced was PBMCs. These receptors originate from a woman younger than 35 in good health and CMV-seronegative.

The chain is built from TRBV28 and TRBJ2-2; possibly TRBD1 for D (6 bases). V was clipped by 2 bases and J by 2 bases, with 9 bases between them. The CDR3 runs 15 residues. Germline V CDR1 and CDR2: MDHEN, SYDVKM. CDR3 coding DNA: TGTGCCAGCAGTTTACAGGGGCTTAACACCGGGGAGCTGTTTTTT. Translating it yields CASSLQGLNTGELFF.

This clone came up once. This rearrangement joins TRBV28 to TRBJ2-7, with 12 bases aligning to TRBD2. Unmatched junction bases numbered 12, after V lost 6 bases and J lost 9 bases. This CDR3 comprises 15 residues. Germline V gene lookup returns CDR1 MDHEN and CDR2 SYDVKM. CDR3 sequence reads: CASSGRLAGVLLQYF. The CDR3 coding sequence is TGTGCCAGCAGCGGAAGACTAGCGGGGGTTCTATTGCAGTACTTC.

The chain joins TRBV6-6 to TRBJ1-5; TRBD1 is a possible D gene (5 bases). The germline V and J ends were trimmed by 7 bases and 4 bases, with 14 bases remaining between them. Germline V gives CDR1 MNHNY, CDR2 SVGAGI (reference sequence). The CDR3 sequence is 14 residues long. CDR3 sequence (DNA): TGTGCCAGCACCGGCCAGGGCAGGAATCAGCCCCAGCATTTT. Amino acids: CASTGQGRNQPQHF.

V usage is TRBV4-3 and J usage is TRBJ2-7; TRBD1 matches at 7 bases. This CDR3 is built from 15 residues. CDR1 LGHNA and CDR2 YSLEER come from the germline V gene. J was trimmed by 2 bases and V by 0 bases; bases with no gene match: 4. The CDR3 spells CASSQDTGVPYEQYF. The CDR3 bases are TGCGCCAGCAGCCAAGATACAGGGGTCCCCTACGAGCAGTACTTC.

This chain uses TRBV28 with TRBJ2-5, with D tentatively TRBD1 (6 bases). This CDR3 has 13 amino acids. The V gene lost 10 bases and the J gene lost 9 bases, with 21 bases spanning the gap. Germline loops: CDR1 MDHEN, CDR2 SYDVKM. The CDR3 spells CATQQGGRGSQYF. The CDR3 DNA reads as TGTGCCACCCAACAGGGTGGGCGTGGGTCCCAGTACTTC.

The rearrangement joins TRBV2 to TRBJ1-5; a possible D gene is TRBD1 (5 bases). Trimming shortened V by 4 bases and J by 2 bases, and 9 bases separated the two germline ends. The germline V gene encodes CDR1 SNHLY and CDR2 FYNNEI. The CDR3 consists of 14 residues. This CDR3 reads CASSAGVRNQPQHF. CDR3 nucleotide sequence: TGTGCCAGCAGTGCGGGGGTTCGCAATCAGCCCCAGCATTTT.

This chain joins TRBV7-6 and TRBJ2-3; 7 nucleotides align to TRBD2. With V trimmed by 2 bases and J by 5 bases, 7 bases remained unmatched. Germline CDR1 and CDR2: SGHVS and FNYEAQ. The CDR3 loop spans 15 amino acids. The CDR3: CASSLLGRGEDTQYF. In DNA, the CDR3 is TGTGCCAGCAGCTTACTGGGACGGGGGGAAGATACGCAGTATTTT.

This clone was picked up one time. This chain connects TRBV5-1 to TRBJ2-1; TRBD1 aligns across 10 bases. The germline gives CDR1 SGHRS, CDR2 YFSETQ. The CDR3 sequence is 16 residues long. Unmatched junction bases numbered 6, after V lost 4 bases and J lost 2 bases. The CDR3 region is CASSLLGQGAYNEQFF. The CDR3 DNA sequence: TGCGCCAGCAGCCTACTCGGACAGGGGGCCTACAATGAGCAGTTCTTC.

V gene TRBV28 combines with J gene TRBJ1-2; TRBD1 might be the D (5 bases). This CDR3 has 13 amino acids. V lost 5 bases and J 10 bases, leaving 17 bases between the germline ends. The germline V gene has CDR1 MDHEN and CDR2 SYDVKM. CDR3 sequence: CASSAGFLRDYTF. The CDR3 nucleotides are TGTGCCAGCAGTGCAGGGTTCCTACGAGACTACACCTTC.

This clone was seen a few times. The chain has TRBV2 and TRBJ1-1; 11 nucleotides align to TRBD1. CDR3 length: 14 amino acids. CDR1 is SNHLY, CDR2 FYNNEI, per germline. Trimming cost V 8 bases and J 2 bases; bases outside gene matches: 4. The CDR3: CASRGQGANTEAFF. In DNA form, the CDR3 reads TGTGCCAGCCGAGGACAGGGGGCTAACACTGAAGCTTTCTTT.

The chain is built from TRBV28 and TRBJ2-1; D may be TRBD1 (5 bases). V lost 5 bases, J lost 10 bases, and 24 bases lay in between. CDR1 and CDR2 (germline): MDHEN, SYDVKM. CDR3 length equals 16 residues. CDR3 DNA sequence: TGTGCCAGCAGTACAGGACACTCAAGGATTACAATGGAGCAGTTCTTC. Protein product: CASSTGHSRITMEQFF.

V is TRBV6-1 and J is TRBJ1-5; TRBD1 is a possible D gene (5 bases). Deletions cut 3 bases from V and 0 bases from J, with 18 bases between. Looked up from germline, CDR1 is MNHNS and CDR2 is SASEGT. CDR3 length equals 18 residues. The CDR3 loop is CASSDRRGGTYSNQPQHF. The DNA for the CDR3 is TGTGCCAGCAGTGACCGGCGGGGGGGAACGTATAGCAATCAGCCCCAGCATTTT.

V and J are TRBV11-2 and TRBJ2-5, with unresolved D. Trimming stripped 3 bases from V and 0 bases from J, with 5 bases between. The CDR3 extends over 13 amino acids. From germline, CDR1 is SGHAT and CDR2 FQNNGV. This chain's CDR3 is CASSFRDQETQYF. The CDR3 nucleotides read TGTGCCAGCAGCTTTCGGGACCAAGAGACCCAGTACTTC.

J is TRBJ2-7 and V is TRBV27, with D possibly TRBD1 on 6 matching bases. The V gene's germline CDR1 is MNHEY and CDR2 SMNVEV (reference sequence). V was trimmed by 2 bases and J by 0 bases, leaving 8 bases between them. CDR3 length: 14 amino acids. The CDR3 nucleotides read TGTGCCAGCAGTTTAACAGGGAGCTCCTACGAGCAGTACGTC. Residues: CASSLTGSSYEQYV.

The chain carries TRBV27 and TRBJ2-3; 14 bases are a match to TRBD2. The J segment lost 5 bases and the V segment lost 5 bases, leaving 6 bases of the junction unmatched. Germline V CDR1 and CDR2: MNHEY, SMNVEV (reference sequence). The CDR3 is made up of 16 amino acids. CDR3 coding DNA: TGTGCCAGCAGTGAGACTAGCGGGGGGGCCGTAGATACGCAGTATTTT. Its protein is CASSETSGGAVDTQYF.

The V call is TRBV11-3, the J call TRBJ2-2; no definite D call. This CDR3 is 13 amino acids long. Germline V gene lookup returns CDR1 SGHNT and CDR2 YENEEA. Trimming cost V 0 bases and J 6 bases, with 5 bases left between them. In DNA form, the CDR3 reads TGTGCCAGCAGCTTAGAACTGTCCGGGGAGCTGTTTTTT. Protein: CASSLELSGELFF.

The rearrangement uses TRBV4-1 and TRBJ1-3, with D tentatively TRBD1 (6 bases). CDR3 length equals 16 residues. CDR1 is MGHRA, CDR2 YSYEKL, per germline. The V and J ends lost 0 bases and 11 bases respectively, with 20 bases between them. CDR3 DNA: TGCGCCAGCAGCCAAGAGGAGGGGGGGGGTCTCGGATCCATATATTTT. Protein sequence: CASSQEEGGGLGSIYF.

CDR3: CAIRRTGENSPLHF. CDR3 coding DNA: TGTGCCATCAGGAGGACAGGGGAGAACTCACCCCTCCACTTT. The V and J genes are TRBV10-3 and TRBJ1-6; 9 bases line up with TRBD1. The germline V gene has CDR1 ENHRY and CDR2 SYGVKD. The junction had 7 bases not matched to a gene; V was cut back by 6 bases and J by 10 bases. The CDR3 runs 14 residues.